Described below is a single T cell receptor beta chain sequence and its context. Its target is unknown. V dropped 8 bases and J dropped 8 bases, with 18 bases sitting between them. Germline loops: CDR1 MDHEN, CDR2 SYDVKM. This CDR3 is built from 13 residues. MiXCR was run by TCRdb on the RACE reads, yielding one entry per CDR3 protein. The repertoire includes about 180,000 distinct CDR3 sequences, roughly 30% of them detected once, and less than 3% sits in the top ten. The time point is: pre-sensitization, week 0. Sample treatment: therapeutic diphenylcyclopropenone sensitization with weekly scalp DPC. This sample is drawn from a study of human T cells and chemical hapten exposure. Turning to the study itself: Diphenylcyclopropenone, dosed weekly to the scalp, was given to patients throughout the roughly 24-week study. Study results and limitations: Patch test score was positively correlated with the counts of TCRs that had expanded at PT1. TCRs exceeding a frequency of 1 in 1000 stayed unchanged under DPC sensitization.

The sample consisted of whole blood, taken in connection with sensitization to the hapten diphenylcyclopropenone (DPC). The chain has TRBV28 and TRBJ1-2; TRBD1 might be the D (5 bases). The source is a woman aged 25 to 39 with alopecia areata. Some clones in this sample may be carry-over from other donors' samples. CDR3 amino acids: CASLGPPMGGYTF. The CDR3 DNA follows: TGTGCCAGCTTGGGACCCCCGATGGGCGGCTACACCTTC.